The 21 T cell receptor beta chains below all came from one sample that was sequenced in a study of sequential checkpoint blockade in melanoma (dated by TCRdb to about 2019). This specimen's treatment or condition label, interpreted: randomized to nivolumab then ipilimumab (arm A) or the reverse (arm B). Libraries were constructed by the immunoSEQ multiplex PCR assay. TCRdb mirrors the immuneACCESS table, restricted to in-frame sequences. Some clones are absent from its copies; in checked studies, under half trace to an unresolved V gene, and the reason for the others is unknown. A total of several thousand clones appear in this sample, about 20% of them only once. Roughly 3.9% of the sample is held by the ten biggest clonotypes. Sequenced material: tumor tissue (inferred from file names), taken from a patient given nivolumab and ipilimumab in sequence. The receptors originated from a human donor with melanoma.

The V call is TRBV6-8, the J call TRBJ1-2; D unresolved. The germline V gene encodes CDR1 MNHGY and CDR2 SAAAGT. Between the trimmed V and J ends, which lost 6 bases and 5 bases, there was a span of 10 bases. CDR3 length: 12 amino acids. The CDR3 nucleotides read TGTGCCAGCAGCCTGAATATATATGGCTACACCTTC. Amino acids: CASSLNIYGYTF.

In its sample, this clone ranks as medium-sized. The chain has TRBV6-8 and TRBJ2-2; the D gene is possibly TRBD2 (5 bases). Deletions cut 6 bases from V and 5 bases from J, with 13 bases between. The germline gives CDR1 MNHGY, CDR2 SAAAGT. The length of the CDR3 is 14 residues. CDR3 in DNA: TGTGCCAGCAGGGGGTTTGTAGCGACCGGGGAGCTGTTTTTT. Translation gives CASRGFVATGELFF.

This clone has more than one count but fewer than ten. The J gene is TRBJ1-2, the V gene TRBV11-3; 7 bases agree with TRBD1. The CDR3 totals 16 residues. V was pared by 4 bases and J by 5 bases, with 13 bases of the junction left unmatched. Per the germline V gene, CDR1 is SGHNT and CDR2 is YENEEA. For the CDR3, the DNA is TGTGCCAGCAGCTCCCTAGCCAGACAGGGCGGTTATGGCTACACCTTC. The encoded protein is CASSSLARQGGYGYTF.

This clone was observed at least ten times. The V and J genes are TRBV11-3 and TRBJ2-3; TRBD2 might be the D (5 bases). The CDR3 has 14 amino acids. Per the germline V gene, CDR1 is SGHNT and CDR2 is YENEEA. The ends were cut back, 4 bases at V and 2 bases at J, with 10 bases in the middle. Written as DNA, the CDR3 is TGTGCCAGCAGCTCTGGACTTTACACAGATACGCAGTATTTT. It is translated as CASSSGLYTDTQYF.

This chain joins TRBV28 and TRBJ2-3, with D possibly being TRBD1 (6 bases). The CDR3 has 14 residues. Germline V lookup: CDR1 MDHEN, CDR2 SYDVKM. V was trimmed by 4 bases and J by 2 bases, leaving 10 bases between them. In DNA, the CDR3 is TGTGCCAGCAGTTCAACAGGGCACACAGATACGCAGTATTTT. Amino acid sequence: CASSSTGHTDTQYF.

J is TRBJ2-3 and V is TRBV5-1; 10 positions agree with TRBD1. Trimming took 0 bases from V and 1 from J; bases not matched to a gene: 8. Germline assignment: CDR1 SGHRS and CDR2 YFSETQ. This CDR3 spans 18 amino acids. The CDR3 sequence: CASSLGTGGFSGTDTQYF. CDR3 sequence (DNA): TGCGCCAGCAGCTTGGGGACAGGGGGTTTTTCTGGCACAGATACGCAGTATTTT.

The chain employs TRBV29-1 and TRBJ1-1, with TRBD1 matching 10 bases. Germline V gene sequence: CDR1 SQVTM, CDR2 ANQGSEA. V lost 7 bases, J lost 8 bases, and 13 bases stayed unmatched. This CDR3 region has 14 residues. The CDR3 DNA reads as TGCAGCGACCTGGGACAGGGGCAGGATGGGGAAGCTTTCTTT. This translates into CSDLGQGQDGEAFF.

V is TRBV19 and J is TRBJ1-1; D is unresolved. CDR1 and CDR2 from the germline V gene are LNHDA and SQIVND (reference sequence). The CDR3 extends over 15 amino acids. V lost 0 bases, J lost 12 bases, and 20 bases lay in between. Written as DNA, the CDR3 is TGTGCCAGTAGTATAGATCAAGGAAGGGTGGAGGAACCTTTCTTT. This sequence encodes CASSIDQGRVEEPFF.

There are many counts of this clone. The chain recombines TRBV11-3 with TRBJ2-6; D is uncertain. The germline V gene encodes CDR1 SGHNT and CDR2 YENEEA. Trimming cost V 2 bases and J 3 bases, with 5 bases left between them. CDR3 size: 14 residues. In DNA form, the CDR3 reads TGTGCCAGCAGCTTATGGGGTGGGGCCAACGTCCTGACTTTC. Translated: CASSLWGGANVLTF.

This clone has at least ten counts. The chain is built from TRBV11-3 and TRBJ2-3; 10 positions agree with TRBD1. This CDR3 region has 15 residues. The J segment lost 2 bases and the V segment lost 3 bases, leaving 2 bases of the junction unmatched. Germline V lookup: CDR1 SGHNT, CDR2 YENEEA. The CDR3: CASSLDRGYTDTQYF. The CDR3 region has the DNA TGTGCCAGCAGCTTGGACAGGGGGTACACAGATACGCAGTATTTT.

The table lists this clone with a count of one. The chain couples TRBV29-1 to TRBJ1-1, with D maybe TRBD1 (6 bases). Trimming took 5 bases from V and 6 from J, leaving 13 bases between them. Germline values: CDR1 SQVTM, CDR2 ANQGSEA. The CDR3 is 12 amino acids. CDR3 region: CSVSGGRAEAFF. The CDR3 DNA reads TGCAGCGTTTCGGGGGGGCGGGCTGAAGCTTTCTTT.

The V call is TRBV10-3, the J call TRBJ2-7, with D unclear. V lost 0 bases, J lost 3 bases, and 3 bases lay in between. Looked up from germline, CDR1 is ENHRY and CDR2 is SYGVKD. The CDR3 length is 12 residues. CDR3 region: CAISESGYEQYF. The CDR3 region has the DNA TGTGCCATCAGTGAGTCGGGCTACGAGCAGTACTTC.

The CDR3 protein is CASKKQGSSYNEQFF. The CDR3 nucleotides read TGTGCCAGCAAGAAGCAGGGGTCGAGCTACAATGAGCAGTTCTTC. V gene TRBV19 combines with J gene TRBJ2-1; a possible D gene is TRBD1 (6 bases). The CDR3 is 15 residues long. Germline V gene data show CDR1 as LNHDA and CDR2 as SQIVND (reference sequence). Trimming removed 9 bases at V and 3 bases at J, with 18 bases between.

This clone was counted a few times. V and J are TRBV28 and TRBJ2-5; 11 bases are shared with TRBD2. Germline trimming cut 5 bases from V and 6 bases from J; bases unmatched to any gene: 11. The CDR3 length is 16 residues. Germline V gives CDR1 MDHEN, CDR2 SYDVKM. The chain's CDR3 is CASSLTSSGGSKTQYF. As DNA, the CDR3 is TGTGCCAGCAGTCTCACTTCTAGCGGGGGGTCAAAGACCCAGTACTTC.

The chain couples TRBV29-1 to TRBJ1-6, with D possibly matching TRBD1 (6 bases). The CDR3 has 15 amino acids. Per germline, CDR1 SQVTM and CDR2 ANQGSEA. Trimming stripped 3 bases from V and 5 bases from J, with 14 bases between. Written as DNA, the CDR3 is TGCAGCGTTGAGAAGTGTAGGGGGGATAATTCACCCCTCCACTTT. Translating it yields CSVEKCRGDNSPLHF.

V usage is TRBV30 and J usage is TRBJ2-2, with D uncertain. Germline V gene data show CDR1 as GTSNPN and CDR2 as SVGIG (reference sequence). This CDR3 region has 11 residues. V lost 1 base and J lost 6, with 3 bases in between. The CDR3 DNA reads TGTGCCTGGAGTGGGGCCGGGGAGCTGTTTTTT. Protein sequence: CAWSGAGELFF.

The chain recombines TRBV14 with TRBJ1-6; D is possibly TRBD1 (5 bases). The V gene lost 8 bases and the J gene lost 5 bases, with 13 bases spanning the gap. This CDR3 is 14 amino acids long. Germline values: CDR1 SGHDN, CDR2 FVKESK. Here the CDR3 DNA reads TGTGCCAGCGGTTGGGGGATCGATAATTCACCCCTCCACTTT. Its translation is CASGWGIDNSPLHF.

The chain recombines TRBV29-1 with TRBJ1-4; possible D gene TRBD1, 5 bases. V lost 7 bases and J lost 8, with 17 bases in between. The CDR3 is 13 amino acids. The germline V gene has CDR1 SQVTM and CDR2 ANQGSEA. This CDR3 is CSAAVNGGEKLFF. In DNA, the CDR3 is TGCAGCGCGGCCGTCAACGGGGGAGAAAAACTGTTTTTT.

Many counts were recorded for this clone. V gene TRBV11-3 combines with J gene TRBJ2-3; TRBD1 is a possible D gene (6 bases). The length of the CDR3 is 16 residues. Germline CDR1 is SGHNT and CDR2 is YENEEA. V lost 5 bases, J lost 13 bases, and 28 bases lay in between. The CDR3 region has the DNA TGTGCCAGCAGCCAGAAACAGGGTTTTCTGAAAGCTGTGGAGTATTTT. It specifies CASSQKQGFLKAVEYF.

This chain uses TRBV19 with TRBJ1-1, with a tentative D call TRBD1 (6 bases). The ends were cut back, 3 bases at V and 3 bases at J, with 14 bases in the middle. In germline, CDR1 is LNHDA, CDR2 SQIVND (reference sequence). The CDR3 sequence is 15 residues long. The CDR3 loop is CASSILGAGDTEAFF. CDR3 DNA: TGTGCCAGTAGTATTCTAGGGGCAGGGGACACTGAAGCTTTCTTT.

A single count supports this clone. V is TRBV19 and J is TRBJ1-1; TRBD1 agrees at 7 bases. The CDR3 is 18 amino acids. Germline values: CDR1 LNHDA, CDR2 SQIVND (reference sequence). With V trimmed by 6 bases and J by 4 bases, 20 bases remained unmatched. CDR3 protein: CASSSEPGHQRGLTEAFF. CDR3 sequence (DNA): TGTGCCAGTAGCTCTGAGCCAGGACATCAAAGGGGGCTCACTGAAGCTTTCTTT.